This T cell receptor beta chain was retrieved from a study of blood T cell repertoires in COVID-19. Study-wide background: From T cells, B-cell-depleted T cells, or PBMCs came the material, which was cDNA or gDNA.

Per the original methods: Counts of nucleated cells, estimated from reference gene primer amplification, were obtained. Clones were read by immunoSEQ multiplex PCR, and TCRdb kept only the in-frame ones, dropping some. V, J and clone size are those of that table, while D and trimming were read from the DNA. Among 250,000 to 300,000 clones, roughly 86% were seen once, and the ten largest hold less than 4.5%. Sequencing was performed on peripheral blood. The source is a man aged 18-30 years with active or convalescent COVID-19.

CDR3 loop: CASSDSYSTDTQYF. The CDR3 nucleotides are TGTGCCAGCTCTGACAGTTATAGCACAGATACGCAGTATTTT. This chain uses TRBV6-6 with TRBJ2-3; D might be TRBD1 (5 bases). This CDR3 is 14 amino acids long. Trimming removed 8 bases at V and 0 bases at J, with 12 bases between. The germline V gene encodes CDR1 MNHNY and CDR2 SVGAGI (reference sequence).